Below, 28 T cell receptor beta chains from the same sample are listed, as sequenced in a study of CD8 T cells in Susac syndrome. An amount of RNA that ranged from 0.5 to 1 ug was reverse transcribed with random hexamers. TCRdb itself ran the immunoSEQ multiplex PCR reads through MiXCR, one entry per CDR3 protein. Counted here are tens of thousands of distinct CDR3 sequences, roughly 95% occurring once; the ten biggest clones make up 0.4% to 0.55%. Sequencing was carried out using CD8+ T cells from PBMCs. The origin of the receptors is a human donor with Susac syndrome.

The chain recombines TRBV7-9 with TRBJ2-7; unclear D gene. V gave up 3 bases and J gave up 7 bases, with 10 bases separating them. Per germline, CDR1 SEHNR and CDR2 FQNEAQ (reference sequence). CDR3 length: 12 residues. The CDR3 spells CASSLGTTEQYF. The DNA of the CDR3 is TGTGCCAGCAGCTTGGGCACCACGGAGCAGTACTTC.

The gene calls are TRBV9 and TRBJ2-7, with D unresolved. This CDR3 has 13 amino acids. Trimming removed 0 bases at V and 2 bases at J, with 6 bases between. Germline values: CDR1 SGDLS, CDR2 YYNGEE. This CDR3 reads CASSVGAAYEQYF. The CDR3 DNA reads TGTGCCAGCAGCGTAGGGGCAGCCTACGAGCAGTACTTC.

This CDR3 is CASSHTGERGSPLHF. CDR3 bases: TGTGCCAGCAGCCACACAGGGGAGCGAGGATCACCCCTCCACTTT. The genes are TRBV12-3 or TRBV12-4 and TRBJ1-6; 7 bases align to TRBD1. The CDR3 covers 15 residues. Trimming took 6 bases from V and 10 from J; bases not matched to a gene: 12.

The chain links TRBV9 to TRBJ2-6; 7 nucleotides agree with TRBD1. The V gene end was trimmed by 4 bases and the J gene end by 2 bases; junction bases not matched to a gene: 6. The length of the CDR3 is 16 residues. CDR1 is SGDLS and CDR2 is YYNGEE in the germline V gene. CDR3 protein: CASSRPTGTGANVLTF. CDR3 bases: TGTGCCAGCAGCCGCCCGACAGGGACTGGGGCCAACGTCCTGACTTTC.

This chain uses TRBV9 with TRBJ2-2, with D perhaps being TRBD1 or TRBD2 (5 bases each). Germline-derived CDR1 and CDR2 are SGDLS and YYNGEE. This CDR3 has 14 amino acids. Trimming removed 0 bases from V and 7 bases from J, with 10 bases in between. The CDR3 DNA reads TGTGCCAGCAGCGTAGCCGGGGCGAACGGGGAGCTGTTTTTT. It yields the protein CASSVAGANGELFF.

This chain joins TRBV7-2 and TRBJ2-3, with D maybe TRBD2 (6 bases). V gave up 5 bases and J gave up 6 bases, with 12 bases separating them. CDR1 is SGHTA, CDR2 FQGNSA, per germline. The CDR3 is made up of 13 amino acids. CDR3 nucleotides: TGTGCCAGCAGCCCCGGGGGACCGGATACGCAGTATTTT. Translating it yields CASSPGGPDTQYF. The entire variable domain, with the rest obtained from reference TRBV7-2 and TRBJ2-3, is as follows: GAGVSQSPSNKVTEKGKDVELRCDPISGHTALYWYRQSLGQGLEFLIYFQGNSAPDKSGLPSDRFSAERTGGSVSTLTIQRTQQEDSAVYLCASSPGGPDTQYFGPGTRLTVL.

This clonotype has a single count. The chain combines TRBV15 with TRBJ2-1; no reliable D call. The CDR3 has 13 residues. Trimming removed 4 bases at V and 10 bases at J, with 14 bases between. Germline-derived CDR1 and CDR2 are LNHNV and YYDKDF (reference sequence). CDR3 residues: CATSNQRHHEQFF. CDR3 coding DNA: TGTGCCACCAGCAACCAGCGACACCACGAGCAGTTCTTC.

The V and J genes are TRBV7-9 and TRBJ2-2; D is uncertain. Germline-derived CDR1 and CDR2 are SEHNR and FQNEAQ (reference sequence). This CDR3 has 16 amino acids. Trimming stripped 8 bases from V and 2 bases from J, with 18 bases between. This CDR3 is CASELPGYRNTGELFF. DNA of the CDR3: TGTGCCAGCGAGCTGCCGGGCTACCGTAACACCGGGGAGCTGTTTTTT.

This rearrangement joins TRBV29-1 to TRBJ2-5, with a tentative D call TRBD2 (6 bases). The CDR3 has 14 residues. The V end lost 3 bases, the J end lost 1 base, and 12 bases lay between the germline ends. Per the germline V gene, CDR1 is SQVTM and CDR2 is ANQGSEA. The CDR3 DNA reads TGCAGCGTTGACGACCGGGGAGGCCAAGAGACCCAGTACTTC. It translates to CSVDDRGGQETQYF.

This chain joins TRBV9 and TRBJ2-1, with D perhaps matching TRBD2 (6 bases). Per the germline V gene, CDR1 is SGDLS and CDR2 is YYNGEE. This CDR3 comprises 14 residues. V was cut by 4 bases and J by 4 bases, with 12 bases left in between. CDR3 bases: TGTGCCAGCAGCCCCTACGGGGGATACAATGAGCAGTTCTTC. The encoded protein is CASSPYGGYNEQFF.

The chain uses TRBV4-3 and TRBJ1-2; maybe TRBD1 (6 bases). V dropped 0 bases and J dropped 2 bases, with 16 bases sitting between them. CDR3 size: 17 residues. Germline V CDR1 and CDR2: LGHNA, YSLEER. CDR3 DNA: TGCGCCAGCAGCCAAGACAGGGGAGTCCGGGTAAACTATGGCTACACCTTC. Translated, it gives CASSQDRGVRVNYGYTF.

V is TRBV9 and J is TRBJ2-1; 7 nucleotides match TRBD2. CDR1 is SGDLS and CDR2 is YYNGEE in the germline V gene. The CDR3 covers 15 residues. Trimming took 1 base from V and 6 from J; bases not matched to a gene: 7. Here the CDR3 reads CASSVSGGGGNEQFF. DNA of the CDR3: TGTGCCAGCAGCGTAAGTGGGGGGGGAGGCAATGAGCAGTTCTTC.

This rearrangement joins TRBV5-6 to TRBJ1-2, with 8 bases identical to TRBD1. CDR1 is SGHDT and CDR2 is YYEEEE in the germline V gene. V shed 6 bases and J 3 bases; nucleotides not matched to a gene: 7. The CDR3 is 14 amino acids. The CDR3 DNA reads as TGTGCCAGCATTTCCTACAGGGGGGACTATGGCTACACCTTC. Its translation: CASISYRGDYGYTF.

The J gene is TRBJ1-4, the V gene TRBV12-3 or TRBV12-4; 7 bases are a match to TRBD1. Germline trimming cut 4 bases from V and 5 bases from J; bases unmatched to any gene: 7. This CDR3 is built from 15 residues. The CDR3: CASSSYRGLNEKLFF. In DNA form, the CDR3 reads TGTGCCAGCAGTTCTTACAGGGGACTAAATGAAAAACTGTTTTTT.

This clonotype was detected only once. This sequence joins TRBV12-3 or TRBV12-4 and TRBJ1-2; TRBD1 aligns across 8 bases. J lost 0 bases, V lost 6 bases, and 9 bases had no gene match. The CDR3 has 16 amino acids. CDR3 residues: CASSRKATGANYGYTF. The CDR3 nucleotides are TGTGCCAGCAGCAGGAAGGCGACAGGGGCTAACTATGGCTACACCTTC.

The chain is built from TRBV3-1 and TRBJ1-6; no clear D gene. Per germline, CDR1 LGHDT and CDR2 YNNKEL (reference sequence). Trimming took 1 base from V and 3 from J, leaving 10 bases between them. This CDR3 is built from 16 residues. In nucleotides, the CDR3 is TGTGCCAGCAGCCAAGGGAGTGATTTCTATAATTCACCCCTCCACTTT. It encodes CASSQGSDFYNSPLHF.

V and J are TRBV6-1 and TRBJ1-5, with D perhaps TRBD1 (5 bases). V lost 7 bases and J 0 bases, leaving 10 bases between the germline ends. The CDR3 runs to 14 residues. Germline V gene data show CDR1 as MNHNS and CDR2 as SASEGT. The chain's CDR3 is CASMGENSNQPQHF. CDR3 nucleotides: TGTGCCAGCATGGGGGAAAATAGCAATCAGCCCCAGCATTTT.

This clonotype came up once. The V gene is TRBV9, the J gene TRBJ2-1; D tentatively fits TRBD1 or TRBD2 (6 bases each). This CDR3 contains 15 residues. V lost 4 bases and J 7 bases, leaving 18 bases between the germline ends. Germline V CDR1 and CDR2: SGDLS, YYNGEE. CDR3 sequence: CASSPSGGHLNEQFF. DNA for the CDR3: TGTGCCAGCAGCCCTTCCGGGGGACACCTAAATGAGCAGTTCTTC.

The J gene is TRBJ2-7, the V gene TRBV12-3 or TRBV12-4; no clear D. V lost 5 bases, J lost 4 bases, and 15 bases lay in between. This CDR3 spans 14 amino acids. For the CDR3, the DNA is TGTGCCAGCAGTCCTGATGGGGTAATTTACGAGCAGTACTTC. Its protein product is CASSPDGVIYEQYF.

This rearrangement joins TRBV29-1 to TRBJ1-2, with a weak D call TRBD1 (6 bases). The germline CDR1 and CDR2 sequences are SQVTM and ANQGSEA. Trimming took 6 bases from V and 2 from J, leaving 19 bases between them. The CDR3 has 15 amino acids. The CDR3 nucleotides are TGCAGCGTAACTACGACGCAGGGGATGAACTATGGCTACACCTTC. This translates into CSVTTTQGMNYGYTF. Full variable domain (missing parts from reference TRBV29-1 and TRBJ1-2): SAVISQKPSRDICQRGTSLTIQCQVDSQVTMMFWYRQQPGQSLTLIATANQGSEATYESGFVIDKFPISRPNLTFSTLTVSNMSPEDSSIYLCSVTTTQGMNYGYTFGSGTRLTVV.

V usage is TRBV20-1 and J usage is TRBJ2-1; TRBD2 matches 11 bases. J lost 7 bases, V lost 1 base, and 6 bases had no gene match. The CDR3 covers 15 residues. Germline CDR1 is DFQATT and CDR2 is SNEGSKA (reference sequence). CDR3 region: CSARVAGGLENEQFF. The CDR3 DNA is TGCAGTGCTAGAGTAGCGGGGGGGCTAGAAAATGAGCAGTTCTTC.

CDR3 DNA sequence: TGTGCCAGCAGCGTAGAGGGACAGTTAATTATGAACACTGAAGCTTTCTTT. Translation gives CASSVEGQLIMNTEAFF. This chain joins TRBV9 and TRBJ1-1; TRBD1 matches at 7 bases. Looked up from germline, CDR1 is SGDLS and CDR2 is YYNGEE. The CDR3 length is 17 residues. Trimming removed 0 bases from V and 0 bases from J; junction bases left unmatched: 8. The full variable domain, its missing parts supplied by reference TRBV9 and TRBJ1-1, is DSGVTQTPKHLITATGQRVTLRCSPRSGDLSVYWYQQSLDQGLQFLIQYYNGEERAKGNILERFSAQQFPDLHSELNLSSLELGDSALYFCASSVEGQLIMNTEAFFGQGTRLTVV.

The chain uses TRBV11-2 and TRBJ2-2, with D hard to call. The germline CDR1 and CDR2 sequences are SGHAT and FQNNGV. Trimming left V 0 bases short and J 0 bases short, with 2 bases between. The CDR3 totals 14 residues. CDR3 residues: CASSLEANTGELFF. The CDR3 coding sequence is TGTGCCAGCAGCTTAGAAGCGAACACCGGGGAGCTGTTTTTT.

This rearrangement joins TRBV29-1 to TRBJ2-3; D remains unclear. This CDR3 has 12 amino acids. Germline loops: CDR1 SQVTM, CDR2 ANQGSEA. Trimming removed 3 bases from V and 7 bases from J, with 11 bases in between. The CDR3 nucleotides are TGCAGCGTTGATCTGGATTCATATACGCAGTATTTT. This gives the protein CSVDLDSYTQYF.

The V gene is TRBV7-9, the J gene TRBJ2-7; 11 bases agree with TRBD1. Germline lookup yields CDR1 SEHNR and CDR2 FQNEAQ (reference sequence). The CDR3 covers 13 residues. The V and J ends lost 5 bases and 5 bases, in that order; junction bases with no gene match: 2. CDR3 loop: CASSRTGGHEQYF. Written as DNA, the CDR3 is TGTGCCAGCAGCCGGACAGGGGGCCACGAGCAGTACTTC. The whole variable domain, filled in from reference TRBV7-9 and TRBJ2-7, reads DTGVSQNPRHKITKRGQNVTFRCDPISEHNRLYWYRQTLGQGPEFLTYFQNEAQLEKSRLLSDRFSAERPKGSFSTLEIQRTEQGDSAMYLCASSRTGGHEQYFGPGTRLTVT.

The CDR3 sequence: CASRTDRGRANVLTF. In DNA form, the CDR3 reads TGCGCCAGCAGAACCGACAGGGGAAGGGCCAACGTCCTGACTTTC. This sequence joins TRBV5-1 and TRBJ2-6, with 8 bases that match TRBD1. J lost 5 bases, V lost 5 bases, and 6 bases had no gene match. CDR3 size: 15 residues. CDR1 is SGHRS, CDR2 YFSETQ, per germline.

This clonotype came up once. The chain is built from TRBV11-2 and TRBJ2-5, with D hard to call. The CDR3 runs to 16 residues. In germline, CDR1 is SGHAT, CDR2 FQNNGV. V dropped 1 base and J dropped 1 base, with 13 bases sitting between them. The CDR3 bases are TGTGCCAGCAGCTTAGGGACGAGAGGATTCCAAGAGACCCAGTACTTC. Its translation is CASSLGTRGFQETQYF.

The rearrangement uses TRBV19 and TRBJ1-2; TRBD1 matches 9 bases. CDR1 and CDR2 from the germline V gene are LNHDA and SQIVND (reference sequence). V was pared by 6 bases and J by 5 bases, with 13 bases of the junction left unmatched. CDR3 length: 16 amino acids. The CDR3 protein is CASSTAEGTGHYGYTF. The CDR3 DNA reads as TGTGCCAGTAGCACCGCAGAGGGGACAGGGCATTATGGCTACACCTTC.